Below, 2 T cell receptor beta chains from the same sample are listed, as sequenced in a study of regulatory and conventional T cells in RAG deficiency. Sequencing used immunoSEQ multiplex PCR; TCRdb keeps in-frame clones, though not all of them. The data contain around 30,000 clones, roughly 96% of them seen just once; the ten biggest clones take up 0.15% to 0.2%. The sorted conventional CD4+ T cells were CD25-low and CD127-high, with genomic DNA sequenced. These data were also filed under a second study, of regulatory T cells. That work states: The PCR used 52 TRBV and 13 TRBJ primers.

The sequenced sample consisted of CD25- CD4+ T cells sorted from blood. The receptors were gathered from a human donor in good health.

The chain couples TRBV5-5 to TRBJ1-4; a weak D match, TRBD1 (6 bases). Trimming removed 3 bases at V and 8 bases at J, with 14 bases between. Germline-derived CDR1 and CDR2 are SGHKS and YYEKEE (reference sequence). The CDR3 is 14 residues long. The CDR3 nucleotides read TGTGCCAGCAGCTCAGGGGTGGTGAGGGAAAAACTGTTTTTT. It yields the protein CASSSGVVREKLFF.

J is TRBJ2-7 and V is TRBV7-2; 8 bases are shared with TRBD1. The V segment lost 5 bases and the J segment 3 bases; nucleotides outside the gene matches: 6. Germline V gene data show CDR1 as SGHTA and CDR2 as FQGNSA. The CDR3 has 14 residues. The CDR3 DNA follows: TGTGCCAGCAGCACATCAGGGGGCGGCTACGAGCAGTACTTC. It specifies CASSTSGGGYEQYF.